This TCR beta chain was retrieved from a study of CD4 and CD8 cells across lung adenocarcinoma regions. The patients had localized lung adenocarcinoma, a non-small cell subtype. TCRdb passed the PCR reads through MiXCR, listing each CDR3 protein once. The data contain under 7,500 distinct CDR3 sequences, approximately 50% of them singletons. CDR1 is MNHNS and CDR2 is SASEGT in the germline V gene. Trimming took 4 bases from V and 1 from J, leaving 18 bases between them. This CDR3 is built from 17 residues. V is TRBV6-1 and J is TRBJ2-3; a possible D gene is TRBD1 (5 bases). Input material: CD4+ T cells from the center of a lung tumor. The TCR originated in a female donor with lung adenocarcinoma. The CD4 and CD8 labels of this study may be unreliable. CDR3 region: CASSGDQTVSGTDTQYF. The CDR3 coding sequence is TGTGCCAGCAGTGGCGATCAGACAGTTTCGGGCACAGATACGCAGTATTTT.